Detailed here is one T cell receptor beta chain. Per the study methods: For nucleated cells, counts were estimated from reference gene primer amplification. The repertoire was sequenced with immunoSEQ multiplex PCR; TCRdb's copy has only in-frame clones and lacks some. V, J and clone size are taken as reported in that table, and D and trimming were inferred from the DNA itself. The repertoire has over 200,000 clones, around nine tenths of them found once; the top ten carry 4.5% to 5.5%. The germline gives CDR1 SNHLY, CDR2 FYNNEI. CDR3 length: 13 residues. J lost 7 bases, V lost 6 bases, and 5 bases had no gene match. The sample is drawn from a study of blood T cell repertoires in COVID-19. Background on the study: The United States, Italy and Spain provided the acute and convalescent COVID-19 samples. PBMCs, B-cell-depleted T cells, or T cells were the source of the cDNA or gDNA that made up the material.

This TCR derives from a woman aged 35 to 49 with acute or convalescent COVID-19. The V gene is TRBV2, the J gene TRBJ1-2; 10 bases are shared with TRBD1. The sequencing input was peripheral blood. In nucleotides, the CDR3 is TGTGCCAGCAGGGGGACAGGGGCCCCTGGCTACACCTTC. Its translation: CASRGTGAPGYTF.